These 18 T cell receptor beta chains share one sample of origin, sequenced in a study of blood T cell repertoires in COVID-19. Assay: immunoSEQ multiplex PCR; the TCRdb copy retains only in-frame clones and omits some. The profile covers 150,000 to 200,000 clones, with 85% to 90% appearing a single time and around 3.5% taken by the ten largest. Material: peripheral blood. The receptors here all came from a man between 18 and 35 years old with active or convalescent COVID-19.

The chain combines TRBV4-1 with TRBJ2-7; 7 nucleotides match TRBD1. Germline values: CDR1 MGHRA, CDR2 YSYEKL. J was trimmed by 0 bases and V by 1 base; bases with no gene match: 0. The CDR3 length is 14 residues. CDR3 sequence reads: CASSQGDSSYEQYF. The CDR3 DNA reads as TGCGCCAGCAGCCAAGGGGACAGCTCCTACGAGCAGTACTTC.

This chain links TRBV6-5 with TRBJ1-6; the match to TRBD1 covers 7 bases. V dropped 7 bases and J dropped 3; count of bases not matched to a gene: 3. The CDR3 covers 14 residues. Per germline, CDR1 MNHEY and CDR2 SVGAGI. The CDR3: CASTGGIYNSPLHF. In DNA, the CDR3 is TGTGCCAGCACAGGGGGAATCTATAATTCACCCCTCCACTTT.

The rearrangement links TRBV27 to TRBJ2-5, with 9 nucleotides matching TRBD2. CDR1 is MNHEY, CDR2 SMNVEV, per germline (reference sequence). V lost 5 bases to trimming and J lost 6 bases; unmatched junction nucleotides: 10. The CDR3 is 15 residues long. The CDR3 is CASSTSGPGGKTQYF. The CDR3, as DNA: TGTGCCAGCAGTACTAGCGGGCCGGGAGGGAAGACCCAGTACTTC.

This chain joins TRBV19 and TRBJ1-3, with TRBD1 matching 7 bases. Germline V gives CDR1 LNHDA, CDR2 SQIVND (reference sequence). V gave up 9 bases and J gave up 0 bases; unmatched junction bases: 2. The CDR3 extends over 13 amino acids. The CDR3 here is CASRDSSGNTIYF. CDR3 nucleotides: TGTGCCAGCCGGGACAGCTCTGGAAACACCATATATTTT.

This chain uses TRBV20-1 with TRBJ1-3; D gene uncertain. The CDR3 is made up of 14 amino acids. Trimming took 3 bases from V and 0 from J, leaving 9 bases between them. From germline, CDR1 is DFQATT and CDR2 SNEGSKA (reference sequence). For the CDR3, the DNA is TGCAGTGCTAGTAGTGGCCGCTCTGGAAACACCATATATTTT. It specifies CSASSGRSGNTIYF.

V gene TRBV5-4 combines with J gene TRBJ1-3; 9 bases are shared with TRBD1. Germline lookup yields CDR1 SGHNT and CDR2 YYREEE (reference sequence). The length of the CDR3 is 14 residues. Germline trimming cut 4 bases from V and 4 bases from J; bases unmatched to any gene: 3. CDR3 loop: CASSPDRGGNTIYF. As DNA, the CDR3 is TGTGCCAGCAGCCCGGACAGGGGCGGAAACACCATATATTTT. Drawing the rest from reference TRBV5-4 and TRBJ1-3, the complete variable domain is ETGVTQSPTHLIKTRGQQVTLRCSSQSGHNTVSWYQQALGQGPQFIFQYYREEENGRGNFPPRFSGLQFPNYSSELNVNALELDDSALYLCASSPDRGGNTIYFGEGSWLTVV.

The chain recombines TRBV5-1 with TRBJ1-4; the D gene is possibly TRBD1 (5 bases). This CDR3 is built from 13 residues. The V gene's germline CDR1 is SGHRS and CDR2 YFSETQ. With 7 bases removed from V and 5 bases from J, the gap between germline ends came to 12 bases. The CDR3 is CASSRTLNEKLFF. CDR3 in DNA: TGCGCCAGCTCACGGACACTCAATGAAAAACTGTTTTTT.

The rearrangement links TRBV15 to TRBJ2-7; 13 nucleotides align to TRBD2. J gave up 1 base and V 3 bases, and 12 bases lay outside the gene matches. This CDR3 region has 19 residues. Germline loops: CDR1 LNHNV, CDR2 YYDKDF (reference sequence). The CDR3 reads CATSSPDGTSGMRSYEQYF. The CDR3 nucleotides read TGTGCCACCAGCAGCCCGGACGGGACTAGCGGGATGAGATCCTACGAGCAGTACTTC.

The V call is TRBV1, the J call TRBJ2-4; TRBD2, the table's D call, lacks a check against the DNA. TRBV1 is deemed a pseudogene. This CDR3 is built from 12 residues. CDR3 DNA sequence: TGCATCACTCACCTAGCCAAAAACATTCAGTACTTC. Its translation: CITHLAKNIQYF.

CDR3 nucleotide sequence: TGTGCCAGCAGTCCAGGGGACCCTGGGGGCGGCTACACCTTC. It is translated as CASSPGDPGGGYTF. The chain recombines TRBV28 with TRBJ1-2; a weak D match, TRBD1 (6 bases). CDR3 length: 14 residues. Germline V lookup: CDR1 MDHEN, CDR2 SYDVKM. The V end lost 5 bases, the J end lost 8 bases, and 18 bases lay between the germline ends.

The sample holds a few counts of this clone. This chain connects TRBV29-1 to TRBJ1-2; 7 nucleotides align to TRBD1. Germline CDR1 is SQVTM and CDR2 is ANQGSEA. V shed 3 bases and J 2 bases; nucleotides not matched to a gene: 3. This CDR3 is built from 13 residues. This chain's CDR3 is CSVDPTGNYGYTF. In DNA, the CDR3 is TGCAGCGTTGACCCGACAGGGAACTATGGCTACACCTTC.

The chain uses TRBV12-3 or TRBV12-4 and TRBJ1-4; 8 bases are a match to TRBD1. The ends lost 5 bases at V and 15 bases at J; junction bases unmatched: 8. The CDR3 runs 12 residues. The CDR3 protein is CASSPTDRDVFF. As DNA, the CDR3 is TGTGCCAGCAGTCCCACGGACAGGGATGTGTTTTTT.

The chain has TRBV30 and TRBJ1-1; D is possibly TRBD1 (6 bases). Germline CDR1 is GTSNPN and CDR2 is SVGIG (reference sequence). V was trimmed by 1 base and J by 9 bases, leaving 18 bases between them. The CDR3 is made up of 14 amino acids. The CDR3 spells CAWSAQGVTGKAFF. The CDR3, as DNA: TGTGCCTGGAGTGCACAGGGCGTGACGGGCAAAGCTTTCTTT.

This clone is a singleton in its sample. The CDR3 sequence: CASSLGGALETQYF. The CDR3, as DNA: TGTGCCAGCAGCCTCGGGGGGGCTTTGGAGACCCAGTACTTC. The gene calls are TRBV3-1 (or the pseudogene TRBV3-2) and TRBJ2-5; 8 positions match TRBD2. The V and J ends lost 4 bases and 5 bases, in that order; junction bases with no gene match: 6. CDR3 length: 14 residues. The germline gives CDR1 LGHDT, CDR2 YNNKEL (reference sequence).

The J gene is TRBJ1-2, the V gene TRBV20-1; 10 nucleotides align to TRBD1. CDR1 and CDR2 (germline): DFQATT, SNEGSKA (reference sequence). J was trimmed by 7 bases and V by 5 bases; bases with no gene match: 1. The CDR3 totals 11 residues. CDR3 DNA sequence: TGCAGTGCTCGGGACAGGGGTGGCTACACCTTC. Encoded protein: CSARDRGGYTF.

The chain recombines TRBV10-2 with TRBJ2-7; 7 nucleotides line up with TRBD1. CDR3 length equals 13 residues. Germline V gene data show CDR1 as WSHSY and CDR2 as SAAADI. The CDR3 sequence is CASSELNRGRMDV. CDR3 nucleotides: TGCGCCAGCAGTGAGTTAAACAGGGGCCGCATGGACGTC.

Notes on this clone: The sample contains more than one DNA sequence encoding this CDR3. The chain links TRBV7-3 to TRBJ2-5; perhaps TRBD2 as D (6 bases). Germline CDR1 reads SGHTA; CDR2 reads FQGTGA. There are 13 residues in the CDR3. V was trimmed by 2 bases and J by 5 bases, leaving 9 bases between them. Here the CDR3 DNA reads TGTGCCAGCAGCTTACGGGGGAAGGAGACCCAGTACTTC. Translating gives CASSLRGKETQYF.

This chain joins TRBV7-2 and TRBJ2-3; weak D call: TRBD2 (5 bases). The CDR3 loop spans 13 amino acids. The germline V and J ends were trimmed by 3 bases and 6 bases, with 10 bases remaining between them. Looked up from germline, CDR1 is SGHTA and CDR2 is FQGNSA. CDR3 bases: TGTGCCAGCAGCTTGGACTGGGCGGATACGCAGTATTTT. It codes for CASSLDWADTQYF. Full variable domain (remainder filled in from reference TRBV7-2 and TRBJ2-3): GAGVSQSPSNKVTEKGKDVELRCDPISGHTALYWYRQSLGQGLEFLIYFQGNSAPDKSGLPSDRFSAERTGGSVSTLTIQRTQQEDSAVYLCASSLDWADTQYFGPGTRLTVL.